This TCR beta chain emerged from a study of CD8 T cells in Susac syndrome. TEMRA cells were FACS-enriched, and CD8+ and CD4+ T cells were isolated negatively. Trimming removed 4 bases from V and 1 base from J, with 10 bases in between. The CDR3 sequence is 14 residues long. Per the germline V gene, CDR1 is SGHTA and CDR2 is FQGTGA. An amount of RNA that ranged from roughly 0.5 to 1 ug was reverse transcribed with random hexamers. With immunoSEQ multiplex PCR, TCR beta CDR3 was amplified across 54 Vbeta and 13 Jbeta. TCRdb reprocessed the immunoSEQ multiplex PCR reads with MiXCR, giving one entry per CDR3 protein. In the table there are more than 95,000 distinct CDR3 sequences, approximately 93% of which are singletons.

The V and J genes are TRBV7-3 and TRBJ1-1; no firm D call. The sequencing input was CD4+ T cells from PBMCs. The source is a human donor with multiple sclerosis. As DNA, the CDR3 is TGTGCCAGCAGCTCCCCCGGGAGGAACACTGAAGCTTTCTTT. This gives the protein CASSSPGRNTEAFF.